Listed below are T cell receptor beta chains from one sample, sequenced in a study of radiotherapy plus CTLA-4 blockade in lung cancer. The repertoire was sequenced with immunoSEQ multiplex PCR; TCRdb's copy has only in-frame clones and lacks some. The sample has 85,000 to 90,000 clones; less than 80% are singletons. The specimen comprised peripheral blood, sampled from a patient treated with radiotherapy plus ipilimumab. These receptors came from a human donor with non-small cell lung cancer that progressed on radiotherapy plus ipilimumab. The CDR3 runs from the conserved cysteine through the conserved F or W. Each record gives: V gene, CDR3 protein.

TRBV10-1	CASSGQGWPNLNTEAFF
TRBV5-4	CASSLVGGETTGELFF
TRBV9	CASSVGGDITDTQYF
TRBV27	CASSPQTSLRAYNEQFF
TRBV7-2	CASSLATDTQYF
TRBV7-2	CASSNRGFADTQYF
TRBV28	CASSPDYGEETQYF
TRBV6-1	CASSLRGENTEAFF
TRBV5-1	CASSTGAHSGSPLHF
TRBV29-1	CSGSGRDTGELFF
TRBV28	CASIPRTGRYEKLFF
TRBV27	CASSSPGLAADTQYF
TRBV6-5	CASSGGGVRITEAFF
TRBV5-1	CASSLGQRTGELFF
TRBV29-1	CSVDGQGASGYTF
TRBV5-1	CASSLEADYAQYF
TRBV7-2	CASRVKALEETQYF
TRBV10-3	CAIILGSGKPQHF
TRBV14	CASSQEEGHSPNTEAFF
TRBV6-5	CASSYGGENSPLHF
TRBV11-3	CASSQVEDTQYF
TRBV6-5	CASSTGTGMETQYF
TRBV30	CACPRTGASYEQYF
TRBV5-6	CASSSTGHPGLAGDSEQFF
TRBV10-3	CAIRTQGGSYEQYF
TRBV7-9	CASSLGRDEQYF
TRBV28	CASSLFGAGTEAFF
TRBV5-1	CASSFSGLNTDTQYF
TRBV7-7	CASSPTGSMDTQYF